The clone carrying this T cell receptor (beta chain) was counted once. The sample is drawn from a study of blood T cell repertoires in COVID-19. This CDR3 has 11 amino acids. Germline V gives CDR1 GTSNPN, CDR2 SVGIG (reference sequence). V lost 2 bases and J 1 base, leaving 3 bases between the germline ends. Profiled with immunoSEQ multiplex PCR; TCRdb holds only in-frame clones, not every one. The table shows 100,000 to 150,000 clones, with 70% to 90% occurring only once. Sequencing was performed on peripheral blood. The TCR sequence derives from a man aged 50-60 years with acute or convalescent COVID-19. This chain joins TRBV30 and TRBJ2-7; D remains unclear. The CDR3: CAWSSSYEQYF. The CDR3 DNA sequence: TGTGCCTGGAGTTCATCCTACGAGCAGTACTTC. Based on the CDR3 plus reference TRBV30 and TRBJ2-7, the full variable domain is SQTIHQWPATLVQPVGSPLSLECTVEGTSNPNLYWYRQAAGRGLQLLFYSVGIGQISSEVPQNLSASRPQDRQFILSSKKLLLSDSGFYLCAWSSSYEQYFGPGTRLTVT.